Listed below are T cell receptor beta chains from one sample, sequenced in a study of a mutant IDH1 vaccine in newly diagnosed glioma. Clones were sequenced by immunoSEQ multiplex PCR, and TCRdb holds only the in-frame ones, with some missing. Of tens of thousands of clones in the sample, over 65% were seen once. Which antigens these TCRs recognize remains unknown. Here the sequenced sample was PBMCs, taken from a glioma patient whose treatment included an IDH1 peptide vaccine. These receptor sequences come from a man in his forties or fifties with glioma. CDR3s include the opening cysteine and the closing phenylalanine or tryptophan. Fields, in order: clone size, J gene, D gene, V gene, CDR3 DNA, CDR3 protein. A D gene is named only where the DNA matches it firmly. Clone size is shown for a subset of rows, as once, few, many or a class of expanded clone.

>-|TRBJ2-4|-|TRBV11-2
TGTGCCAGCAGCTCCGCGGACCGAGCCAAAAACATTCAGTACTTC
CASSSADRAKNIQYF
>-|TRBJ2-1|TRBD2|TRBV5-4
TGTGCCAGCAGCTTGGGAAGCGGGAGGGCCTCCAATGAGCAGTTCTTC
CASSLGSGRASNEQFF
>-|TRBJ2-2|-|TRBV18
TGTGCCAGCTCAGAGGCCGGGACAAAATATCACGGGGAGCTGTTTTTT
CASSEAGTKYHGELFF
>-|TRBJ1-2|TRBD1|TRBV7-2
TGTGCCAGCAGCTTTCCCAGGGGGCTTAGTGGCTACACCTTC
CASSFPRGLSGYTF
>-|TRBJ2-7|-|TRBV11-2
TGTGCCAGCAGCATCCAGGGGGGCGGGGACTCCTACGAGCAGTACTTC
CASSIQGGGDSYEQYF
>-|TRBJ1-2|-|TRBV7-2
TGTGCCAGCAGCTTAGACGGACGCGTCTATGGCTACACCTTC
CASSLDGRVYGYTF
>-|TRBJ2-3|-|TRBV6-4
TGTGCCAGCAGTGGTAGGGCAGATACGCAGTATTTT
CASSGRADTQYF
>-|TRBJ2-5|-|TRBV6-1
TGTGCCAGCAGAGCCTCTCATCGTCGAGAGACCCAGTACTTC
CASRASHRRETQYF
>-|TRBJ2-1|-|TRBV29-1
TGCAGCGTTGAAGATCGTTCCGGGTTTGAGCAGTTCTTC
CSVEDRSGFEQFF
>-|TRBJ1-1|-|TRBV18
TGTGCCAGCTCACCAGGGGTAGGCACTGAAGCTTTCTTT
CASSPGVGTEAFF
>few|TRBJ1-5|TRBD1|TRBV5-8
TGTGCCAGCAGCTCTCCGGGACAGGGGTATTCATATAGCAATCAGCCCCAGCATTTT
CASSSPGQGYSYSNQPQHF
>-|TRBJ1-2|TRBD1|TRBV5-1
TGCGCCAGCAGCTTGGGAGGGACAGAAATCTATGGCTACACCTTC
CASSLGGTEIYGYTF
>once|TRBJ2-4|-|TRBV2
TGTGCCAGCAGCGACCAGGTGATCAGCATTCAGTACTTC
CASSDQVISIQYF
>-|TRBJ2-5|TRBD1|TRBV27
TGTGCCAGCAGGGCGACAGGGCTCGGTAGGGAGACCCAGTACTTC
CASRATGLGRETQYF
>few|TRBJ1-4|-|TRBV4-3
TGCGCCAGCAGCCACACAGGAGGTCGGAATGAAAAACTGTTTTTT
CASSHTGGRNEKLFF
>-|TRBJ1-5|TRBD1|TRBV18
TGTGCCAGCTCACTAGGACAGGGGGCCGGCCAGCCCCAGCATTTT
CASSLGQGAGQPQHF
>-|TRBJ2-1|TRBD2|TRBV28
TGTGCCAGCAGTTCTAGCGGGAGGGAAAATGAGCAGTTCTTC
CASSSSGRENEQFF
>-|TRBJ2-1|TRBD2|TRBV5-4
TGTGCCAGCAGCTCGGGACTAGCACACAATGAGCAGTTCTTC
CASSSGLAHNEQFF
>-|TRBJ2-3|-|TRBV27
TGTGCCAGCAGTTTTCGCCAAAAGGGGGGACATACGCAGTATTTT
CASSFRQKGGHTQYF
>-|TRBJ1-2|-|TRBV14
TGTGCCAGCAGCCAAGCCAGGAGGGATGGCTACACCTTC
CASSQARRDGYTF
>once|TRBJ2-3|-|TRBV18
TGTGCCAGCTCACCAGACCCTAGGTATTCTGATACGCAGTATTTT
CASSPDPRYSDTQYF
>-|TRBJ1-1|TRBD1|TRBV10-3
TGTGCCATCGGTAATCATCAGGGGGCGAAAACTGAAGCTTTCTTT
CAIGNHQGAKTEAFF
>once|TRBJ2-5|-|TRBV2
TGTGCCGGCCACCAGGGCGGGGAGACCCAGTACTTC
CAGHQGGETQYF
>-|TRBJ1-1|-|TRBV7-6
TGTGCCAGCAGCTTAGGAGCTATGAACACTGAAGCTTTCTTT
CASSLGAMNTEAFF
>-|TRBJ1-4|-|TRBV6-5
TGTGCCAGCAGGGGGGGGGTAATTACGGAACTGTTTTTT
CASRGGVITELFF
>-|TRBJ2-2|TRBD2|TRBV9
TGTGCCAGCAGCCCTAGACTAGCGGTCACGAACACCGGGGAGCTGTTTTTT
CASSPRLAVTNTGELFF
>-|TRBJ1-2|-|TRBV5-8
TGTGCCAGCGGGACGCCGTCGGCACTGACCGTGGCGGATGGCTACACCTTC
CASGTPSALTVADGYTF
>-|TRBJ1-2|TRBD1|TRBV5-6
TGTGCCAGCAGTCAGGGCGGACAGGGGCTTTCCGTGTATGGCTACACCTTC
CASSQGGQGLSVYGYTF
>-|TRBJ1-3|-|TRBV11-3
TGTGCCAGCAGCTTGACCAGGGAAGGAAACACCATATATTTT
CASSLTREGNTIYF
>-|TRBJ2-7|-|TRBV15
TGTGCCACCAGCCTACGATGGACGGACTACGAGCAGTACTTC
CATSLRWTDYEQYF
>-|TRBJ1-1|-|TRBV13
TGTGCCAGCAGCTATAAGACAGGCTGGGCTGAAGCTTTCTTT
CASSYKTGWAEAFF
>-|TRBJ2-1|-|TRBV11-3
TGTGCCAGCAGCGCACACTTCGCTGACAATGAGCAGTTCTTC
CASSAHFADNEQFF
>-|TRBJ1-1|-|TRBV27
TGTGCCAGCAGTTTATTCCCAGGACGGTGGAACACTGAAGCTTTCTTT
CASSLFPGRWNTEAFF
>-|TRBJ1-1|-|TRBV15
TGTGCCACCAGCAGAGATCAGAGTGGCAGGATAATGAACACTGAAGCTTTCTTT
CATSRDQSGRIMNTEAFF
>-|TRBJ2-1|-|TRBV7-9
TGTGCCAGCAGGATCGACGTTTACGATGAGCAGTTCTTC
CASRIDVYDEQFF
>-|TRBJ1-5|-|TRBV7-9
TGTGCCAGCAGCTTTCAGGGTCAGCCCCAGCATTTT
CASSFQGQPQHF
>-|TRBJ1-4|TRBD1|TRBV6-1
TGTGCCAGCAGCGAGGACAGGGCCCGTAATGAAAAACTGTTTTTT
CASSEDRARNEKLFF
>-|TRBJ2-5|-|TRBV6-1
TGTGCCAGCAGTGAGCAGGTGGAGTGGGAAGAGACCCAGTACTTC
CASSEQVEWEETQYF
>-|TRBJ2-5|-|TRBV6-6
TGTGCCAGCAGTCCAGGGGGGTACCAAGAGACCCAGTACTTC
CASSPGGYQETQYF
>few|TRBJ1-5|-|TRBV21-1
TGTGCCAGCAGCGCTGACGGGAGCAATCAGCCCCAGCATTTT
CASSADGSNQPQHF
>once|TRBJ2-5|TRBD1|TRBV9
TGTGCCAGCAGCGATTACAGGGGACAGACCCAGTACTTC
CASSDYRGQTQYF
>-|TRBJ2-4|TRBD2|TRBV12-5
TGTGCTAGTGGTTTGGCTAGCGGGACAAACATTCAGTACTTC
CASGLASGTNIQYF
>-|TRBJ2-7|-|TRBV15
TGTGCCACCAGCCTACGATGGACGGACTACGAGCAGTACTTC
CATSLRWTDYEQYF
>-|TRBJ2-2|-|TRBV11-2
TGTGCCAGCAGCTACGGAGGGGAGCTGTTTTTT
CASSYGGELFF
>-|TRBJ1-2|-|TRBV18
TGTGCCAGCTCACCTTTTTTGGGGGGCGCCGATGGCTACACCTTC
CASSPFLGGADGYTF
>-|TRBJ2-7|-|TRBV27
TGTGCCACCTCCCCGGGGGCAGGTCCCCGCGAGCAGTACTTC
CATSPGAGPREQYF
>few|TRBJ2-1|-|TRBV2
TGTGCCAGCAGGGGGGGCCCTGCTAGGTCTACTGAGCAGTTCTTC
CASRGGPARSTEQFF
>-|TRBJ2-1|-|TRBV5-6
TGTGCCAGCAGCTTGGTTGGGAGAACCTACAATGAGCAGTTCTTC
CASSLVGRTYNEQFF
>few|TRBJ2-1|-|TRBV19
TGTGCCAGTACCCCAGGGGCCTCTTACAATGAGCAGTTCTTC
CASTPGASYNEQFF
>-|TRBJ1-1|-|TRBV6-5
TGTGCCAGCAGCCCACGGGCCTGGTATGACACTGAAGCTTTCTTT
CASSPRAWYDTEAFF
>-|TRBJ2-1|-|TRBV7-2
TGTGCCAGCTCCTTAGGCCCTAGCTACAATGAGCAGTTCTTC
CASSLGPSYNEQFF
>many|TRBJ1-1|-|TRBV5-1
TGCGCCAGCAGCCCGGACGGGAGCGGTCAAGCTTTCTTT
CASSPDGSGQAFF
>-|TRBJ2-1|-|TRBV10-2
TGCGCCAGCGGAGATCTGCCCGGGGACAATGAGCAGTTCTTC
CASGDLPGDNEQFF